This T cell receptor beta chain is drawn from a study of blood T cells in healthy people across ages. The study, taken as a whole, reports: Expanded clonotype shifts may have been confounded, as the donors had an unknown CMV status. Observed TCR beta diversity per million T cells went down as age went up. This fall followed a roughly linear course with age.

The donors, all healthy, were Caucasians living in Russia, aged about 6 to 100. In each sample, at least 6.5 million PBMCs were isolated. Trimming removed 6 bases at V and 1 base at J, with 9 bases between. This CDR3 spans 13 amino acids. A remark on this clonotype: Antigen: not known.

Sample-barcoded 5' priming and a J-beta primer mix drove a second PCR of roughly 7 to 11 cycles. TCRdb reprocessed the 5' RACE reads via MiXCR and lists one record per CDR3 protein. The sample holds about 1.5 million distinct CDR3 sequences, under 55% seen once. This sequence was found in a young woman in good health. Input material: blood. This chain connects TRBV12-3 or TRBV12-4 to TRBJ1-1; the D is unclear. The CDR3 nucleotides are TGTGCCAGCAGCACCGAGTCGAACACTGAAGCTTTCTTT. Encoded protein: CASSTESNTEAFF.